Each of the 29 T cell receptor beta chains below was sequenced from the same sample in a study of CD8 T cells in ankylosing spondylitis. TCRdb reanalysed the 5' RACE reads using MiXCR and keeps one entry per CDR3 protein. The sample lists approximately 150,000 distinct CDR3 sequences, roughly 44% occurring once. Specimen: synovial fluid, either unsorted or a sorted T cell fraction (not recorded which). The receptors stem from a male donor with ankylosing spondylitis.

CDR3 sequence: CASSHLEAVDTGELFF. Written as DNA, the CDR3 is TGCGCCAGCAGCCACCTCGAGGCTGTGGACACCGGGGAGCTGTTTTTT. V usage is TRBV4-1 and J usage is TRBJ2-2, with no clear D. With 3 bases removed from V and 3 bases from J, the gap between germline ends came to 14 bases. Germline lookup yields CDR1 MGHRA and CDR2 YSYEKL. The CDR3 loop spans 16 amino acids.

The rearrangement links TRBV20-1 to TRBJ2-7, with 7 bases aligning to TRBD2. Trimming at V came to 5 bases and at J to 4 bases, leaving 11 bases not matched to a gene. From germline, CDR1 is DFQATT and CDR2 SNEGSKA (reference sequence). The CDR3 runs to 14 residues. The CDR3 reads CSALPLAEAYEQYF. The CDR3 nucleotides read TGCAGTGCTCTACCTCTAGCGGAGGCTTACGAGCAGTACTTC.

This clonotype is termed medium-sized. This chain connects TRBV6-2 or TRBV6-3 to TRBJ2-2; 11 bases align to TRBD1. There are 18 residues in the CDR3. After removal of 3 bases from V and 4 bases from J, the junction contained 10 bases not matched to a gene. Germline V gives CDR1 MNHEY, CDR2 SVGEGT. CDR3 loop: CASSYPGQGVHGTGELFF. In DNA, the CDR3 is TGTGCCAGCAGTTATCCGGGACAGGGGGTTCACGGCACCGGGGAGCTGTTTTTT.

This clonotype has just one count. The chain is built from TRBV6-1 and TRBJ2-7; tentative D call: TRBD1 (5 bases). CDR1 and CDR2 (germline): MNHNS, SASEGT. Trimming removed 6 bases from V and 6 bases from J, with 18 bases in between. The CDR3 is 14 residues long. In DNA, the CDR3 is TGTGCCAGCAGCCACTGGGGATGGGGCTCCGAGCAGTACTTC. This codes for CASSHWGWGSEQYF.

V usage is TRBV10-2 and J usage is TRBJ2-3, with 7 bases aligning to TRBD1. J was trimmed by 6 bases and V by 8 bases; bases with no gene match: 5. The CDR3 is made up of 12 amino acids. The germline V gene encodes CDR1 WSHSY and CDR2 SAAADI. The CDR3 loop is CASQGVQDTQYF. The CDR3 bases are TGCGCCAGCCAGGGGGTTCAGGATACGCAGTATTTT.

The chain recombines TRBV27 with TRBJ1-5; no clear D. The CDR3 sequence is 14 residues long. The germline gives CDR1 MNHEY, CDR2 SMNVEV (reference sequence). The V end lost 1 base, the J end lost 10 bases, and 14 bases lay between the germline ends. Here the CDR3 DNA reads TGTGCCAGCAGTTTATGGGCTGTAGGTCAACCCCAGCATTTT. This codes for CASSLWAVGQPQHF.

This clonotype was recorded many times. The V and J genes are TRBV12-3 or TRBV12-4 and TRBJ2-7, with TRBD1 matching 7 bases. CDR3 length: 11 amino acids. With 9 bases clipped from V and 3 bases from J, the junction kept 2 bases outside the gene matches. The CDR3 protein is CASGTDYEQYF. In DNA, the CDR3 is TGTGCCAGTGGGACAGACTACGAGCAGTACTTC.

The gene calls are TRBV3-1 and TRBJ2-1, with D possibly TRBD1 on 5 matching bases. The CDR3 consists of 17 residues. Between the trimmed V and J ends, which lost 5 bases and 3 bases, there was a span of 20 bases. Germline-derived CDR1 and CDR2 are LGHDT and YNNKEL (reference sequence). CDR3 residues: CASSAWGPQPLYNEQFF. The CDR3 nucleotides read TGTGCCAGCAGCGCCTGGGGCCCGCAACCACTCTACAATGAGCAGTTCTTC.

This clonotype was observed a few times. The rearrangement joins TRBV7-6 to TRBJ2-1; D not certain. Germline V gene lookup returns CDR1 SGHVS and CDR2 FNYEAQ. This CDR3 comprises 13 residues. The germline V and J ends were trimmed by 1 base and 6 bases, with 7 bases remaining between them. CDR3 nucleotides: TGTGCCAGCAGCTTAGAAGCGTTCAATGAGCAGTTCTTC. Translated, it gives CASSLEAFNEQFF. The full variable domain, its missing parts supplied by reference TRBV7-6 and TRBJ2-1, is GAGVSQSPRYKVTKRGQDVALRCDPISGHVSLYWYRQALGQGPEFLTYFNYEAQQDKSGLPNDRFSAERPEGSISTLTIQRTEQRDSAMYRCASSLEAFNEQFFGPGTRLTVL.

The V and J genes are TRBV4-1 and TRBJ2-1, with D maybe TRBD2 (6 bases). With 4 bases removed from V and 0 bases from J, the gap between germline ends came to 13 bases. Per the germline V gene, CDR1 is MGHRA and CDR2 is YSYEKL. This CDR3 is built from 16 residues. CDR3 residues: CASSRPGVPSYNEQFF. In DNA form, the CDR3 reads TGCGCCAGCAGCCGGCCGGGGGTTCCCTCCTACAATGAGCAGTTCTTC.

This clonotype turned up a few times. This chain links TRBV4-1 with TRBJ1-2; 8 bases agree with TRBD1. V lost 0 bases, J lost 6 bases, and 6 bases stayed unmatched. The germline V gene encodes CDR1 MGHRA and CDR2 YSYEKL. The length of the CDR3 is 15 residues. The CDR3 region is CASSQDQAGGDGYTF. CDR3 nucleotide sequence: TGCGCCAGCAGCCAAGATCAGGCAGGGGGCGATGGCTACACCTTC.

In its sample, this clonotype was seen a few times. V gene TRBV6-2 or TRBV6-3 combines with J gene TRBJ2-1, with TRBD2 matching 8 bases. Germline V gene data show CDR1 as MNHEY and CDR2 as SVGEGT. This CDR3 is 16 amino acids long. J gave up 8 bases and V 1 base, and 10 bases lay outside the gene matches. The CDR3 loop reads CASSYLRTSSSDEQFF. The CDR3 coding sequence is TGTGCCAGCAGTTACTTAAGGACTAGCTCGAGCGATGAGCAGTTCTTC.

This clonotype was detected only a few times. CDR3 sequence: CASSLEGSGELFF. The CDR3 region has the DNA TGCGCCAGCAGCTTGGAGGGGTCCGGGGAGCTGTTTTTT. The chain employs TRBV5-1 and TRBJ2-2; maybe TRBD1 (5 bases). Trimming stripped 0 bases from V and 6 bases from J, with 6 bases between. Per germline, CDR1 SGHRS and CDR2 YFSETQ. The CDR3 consists of 13 residues. Full variable domain (missing parts from reference TRBV5-1 and TRBJ2-2): KAGVTQTPRYLIKTRGQQVTLSCSPISGHRSVSWYQQTPGQGLQFLFEYFSETQRNKGNFPGRFSGRQFSNSRSEMNVSTLELGDSALYLCASSLEGSGELFFGEGSRLTVL.

The chain joins TRBV29-1 to TRBJ2-7; tentatively, D is TRBD2 (6 bases). Germline V lookup: CDR1 SQVTM, CDR2 ANQGSEA. Deletions cut 4 bases from V and 2 bases from J, with 9 bases between. The CDR3 extends over 12 amino acids. The CDR3, as DNA: TGCAGCGTTGGGGGGGTTACCTACGAGCAGTACTTC. Amino acids: CSVGGVTYEQYF.

This chain links TRBV10-3 with TRBJ2-1; 7 bases agree with TRBD2. V lost 6 bases to trimming and J lost 0 bases; unmatched junction nucleotides: 11. The CDR3 has 17 amino acids. Germline assignment: CDR1 ENHRY and CDR2 SYGVKD. CDR3 bases: TGTGCCATCAGGGAGCCTCGGCTAGCGGACTCCTACAATGAGCAGTTCTTC. The encoded protein is CAIREPRLADSYNEQFF.

This clonotype was seen ten or more times. This sequence joins TRBV9 and TRBJ1-2; 9 bases map to TRBD1. The CDR3 is 14 residues long. CDR1 and CDR2 from the germline V gene are SGDLS and YYNGEE. The J segment lost 3 bases and the V segment lost 3 bases, leaving 3 bases of the junction unmatched. CDR3 DNA: TGTGCCAGCAGCGGATGGACAGGGGACTATGGCTACACCTTC. Its translation is CASSGWTGDYGYTF.

The chain uses TRBV12-3 or TRBV12-4 and TRBJ1-2; D unresolved. V lost 3 bases and J 6 bases, leaving 11 bases between the germline ends. This CDR3 region has 13 residues. CDR3 protein: CASSFDLWDGYTF. DNA of the CDR3: TGTGCCAGCAGTTTTGATTTATGGGATGGCTACACCTTC.

This clonotype was seen only a few times. The V gene is TRBV12-3 or TRBV12-4, the J gene TRBJ2-3; no clear D gene. Trimming removed 2 bases from V and 0 bases from J, with 9 bases in between. The CDR3 runs 15 residues. CDR3 residues: CASSLWAGSTDTQYF. CDR3 nucleotides: TGTGCCAGCAGTTTATGGGCAGGAAGCACAGATACGCAGTATTTT.

This chain uses TRBV7-9 with TRBJ2-7; D not certain. The V end lost 9 bases, the J end lost 0 bases, and 15 bases lay between the germline ends. This CDR3 region has 14 residues. Germline V gene sequence: CDR1 SEHNR, CDR2 FQNEAQ (reference sequence). CDR3 amino acids: CARGPELLSYEQYF. The CDR3 nucleotides read TGTGCCAGGGGCCCGGAGCTTCTCTCCTACGAGCAGTACTTC.

The chain recombines TRBV6-4 with TRBJ2-2; D remains ambiguous. The V end was cut by 6 bases, the J end by 2 bases, with 10 bases between. Germline V gene sequence: CDR1 MRHNA, CDR2 SNTAGT. The CDR3 has 14 amino acids. The CDR3 loop is CASSLGLNTGELFF. The CDR3, as DNA: TGTGCCAGCAGCCTCGGGCTCAACACCGGGGAGCTGTTTTTT.

The gene calls are TRBV18 and TRBJ1-2; D not resolved. The CDR3 loop spans 14 amino acids. CDR1 and CDR2 (germline): KGHSH, LQKENI. Trimming shortened V by 0 bases and J by 6 bases, and 11 bases separated the two germline ends. CDR3 sequence: CASSPPREWHGYTF. Written as DNA, the CDR3 is TGTGCCAGCTCACCACCGAGGGAGTGGCATGGCTACACCTTC.

The V and J genes are TRBV7-9 and TRBJ2-3, with D perhaps TRBD1 (5 bases). Germline loops: CDR1 SEHNR, CDR2 FQNEAQ (reference sequence). This CDR3 contains 17 residues. With 6 bases removed from V and 0 bases from J, the gap between germline ends came to 19 bases. The CDR3 region has the DNA TGTGCCAGCAGGACAGACAGACCCCACATTAGCACAGATACGCAGTATTTT. It yields the protein CASRTDRPHISTDTQYF.

The chain joins TRBV20-1 to TRBJ2-7; TRBD1 agrees at 8 bases. The CDR3 consists of 16 residues. J was trimmed by 5 bases and V by 0 bases; bases with no gene match: 12. Germline lookup yields CDR1 DFQATT and CDR2 SNEGSKA (reference sequence). CDR3 region: CSARDQGAAVFHEQYF. The CDR3 DNA is TGCAGTGCTAGAGACCAGGGGGCGGCAGTTTTCCACGAGCAGTACTTC.

This chain links TRBV7-9 with TRBJ2-2; D uncertain. This CDR3 is built from 13 residues. In germline, CDR1 is SEHNR, CDR2 FQNEAQ (reference sequence). Trimming cost V 11 bases and J 1 base, with 11 bases left between them. The CDR3 sequence: CAPRQVNTGELFF. As DNA, the CDR3 is TGTGCCCCCCGGCAGGTGAACACCGGGGAGCTGTTTTTT. Filled out from reference TRBV7-9 and TRBJ2-2, the complete variable domain reads DTGVSQNPRHKITKRGQNVTFRCDPISEHNRLYWYRQTLGQGPEFLTYFQNEAQLEKSRLLSDRFSAERPKGSFSTLEIQRTEQGDSAMYLCAPRQVNTGELFFGEGSRLTVL.

The sample holds one count of this clonotype. The chain has TRBV6-1 and TRBJ2-7; the match to TRBD1 covers 8 bases. V lost 5 bases, J lost 3 bases, and 6 bases stayed unmatched. The germline CDR1 and CDR2 sequences are MNHNS and SASEGT. The CDR3 sequence is 14 residues long. The CDR3 sequence is CASSPRTGIYEQYF. CDR3 DNA: TGTGCCAGCAGTCCTCGGACAGGGATCTACGAGCAGTACTTC.

This clonotype appeared a single time. The rearrangement joins TRBV6-1 to TRBJ2-1; D is uncertain. Germline V CDR1 and CDR2: MNHNS, SASEGT. CDR3 size: 14 residues. The germline V and J ends were trimmed by 1 base and 7 bases, with 11 bases remaining between them. Here the CDR3 DNA reads TGTGCCAGCAGTGAAGGGGCAGAAAGTAATGAGCAGTTCTTC. This codes for CASSEGAESNEQFF.

The V gene is TRBV6-5, the J gene TRBJ2-2, with 9 positions matching TRBD2. V was clipped by 2 bases and J by 4 bases; unmatched bases: 5. Germline V lookup: CDR1 MNHEY, CDR2 SVGAGI. CDR3 size: 16 residues. CDR3 sequence: CASSYPATSGTGELFF. The DNA of the CDR3 is TGTGCCAGCAGTTACCCGGCGACTAGCGGCACCGGGGAGCTGTTTTTT.

Points on this clonotype: This may come from a read error, since a much larger clone is one base off. This chain uses TRBV3-1 with TRBJ2-6, with a possible D match to TRBD2 (6 bases). The CDR3 sequence is 14 residues long. The germline CDR1 and CDR2 sequences are LGHDT and YNNKEL (reference sequence). CDR3 DNA sequence: TGTGCCAGCAGCCGACTAGGATCGGCCACCGTCCTGACTTTC. Translating gives CASSRLGSATVLTF.

The sample holds a few counts of this clonotype. This chain links TRBV7-8 with TRBJ2-7; D gene uncertain. Per germline, CDR1 SGHVS and CDR2 FQNEAQ. Trimming removed 1 base from V and 0 bases from J, with 16 bases in between. The CDR3 sequence is 17 residues long. The CDR3 sequence: CASSLVFAVSSSYEQYF. Here the CDR3 DNA reads TGTGCCAGCAGCTTAGTATTTGCCGTGTCGAGCTCCTACGAGCAGTACTTC.